Listed below are T cell receptor beta chains from one sample, sequenced in a study of shared clonotypes between healthy human individuals. Produced via immunoSEQ multiplex PCR; TCRdb's table is partial and in-frame only. Among about 2 million clones, approximately 94% were seen once, and the ten largest hold more than 0.9%. The sequenced sample consisted of naive CD8+ T cells sorted from blood. Receptors were obtained from a man between 18 and 35 years old in good health. Each CDR3 is given with its conserved first and last residue.

J: TRBJ1-1; V: TRBV6-1; CDR3: CASSAQGNTEAFF
J: TRBJ2-1; V: TRBV5-6; CDR3: CASSLGGGTYNEQFF
J: TRBJ2-3; V: TRBV4-1; CDR3: CASSPTRVFEDTQYF
J: TRBJ1-1; V: TRBV15; CDR3: CATSRRQGDGTEAFF
J: TRBJ1-5; V: TRBV4-1; CDR3: CASSQGVGWNQPQHF
J: TRBJ2-6; V: TRBV6-5; CDR3: CASSSDVPSGANVLTF
J: TRBJ1-5; V: TRBV27; CDR3: CASSSSSGDSNQPQHF
J: TRBJ2-5; V: TRBV9; CDR3: CASSEEGLAGEETQYF
J: TRBJ2-3; V: TRBV30; CDR3: CAWSVGGLSTDTQYF
J: TRBJ2-7; V: TRBV15; CDR3: CATSRDRPGQGIYEQYF
J: TRBJ2-7; V: TRBV5-1; CDR3: CASSPPSGGGAKEQYF
J: TRBJ1-1; V: TRBV5-4; CDR3: CASTGGYEAFF
J: TRBJ1-2; V: TRBV19; CDR3: CASNLPGTGNYGYTF
J: TRBJ2-1; V: TRBV19; CDR3: CASSITPSGDNEQFF
J: TRBJ1-2; V: TRBV7-9; CDR3: CASSLIWGNEDGYTF
J: TRBJ1-2; V: TRBV2; CDR3: CASSEALHGGTVSSRINYGYTF
J: TRBJ1-1; V: TRBV28; CDR3: CASTRQGTTEAFF
J: TRBJ1-2; V: TRBV27; CDR3: CASSFSTGQINYGYTF
J: TRBJ2-7; V: TRBV4-1; CDR3: CASIDTSSAEQYF
J: TRBJ2-1; V: TRBV29-1; CDR3: CSVHGRGDYNEQFF